These 25 T cell receptor beta chains were all obtained from the same sample, sequenced in a study of T cell responses to AZD1222 COVID-19 vaccine. Profiled with immunoSEQ multiplex PCR; TCRdb holds only in-frame clones, not every one. The sample shows about 67,000 clones, roughly four fifths of them seen only once. Sequencing was performed on peripheral blood, taken 28 days after the second AZD1222 dose. These receptors were obtained from an adult who received the AZD1222 COVID-19 vaccine.

The CDR3 loop reads CASRSDSYEQYF. CDR3 sequence (DNA): TGCGCCAGCAGGAGCGATTCCTACGAGCAGTACTTC. This chain joins TRBV5-1 and TRBJ2-7; no clear D gene. Germline V gene data show CDR1 as SGHRS and CDR2 as YFSETQ. This CDR3 spans 12 amino acids. Trimming took off 5 bases at V and 1 base at J, with 7 bases between the two ends.

This chain connects TRBV5-1 to TRBJ2-1; D tentatively fits TRBD1 or TRBD2 (5 bases each). The CDR3 has 15 amino acids. Trimming stripped 4 bases from V and 0 bases from J, with 11 bases between. Germline CDR1 and CDR2: SGHRS and YFSETQ. As DNA, the CDR3 is TGCGCCAGCAGCGGGGACGCCAGCTCCTACAATGAGCAGTTCTTC. It specifies CASSGDASSYNEQFF.

The chain joins TRBV15 to TRBJ1-1; 7 bases align to TRBD1. The CDR3 has 14 residues. Germline assignment: CDR1 LNHNV and CDR2 YYDKDF (reference sequence). J was trimmed by 6 bases and V by 7 bases; bases with no gene match: 11. CDR3 DNA sequence: TGTGCCACCAAAGGACAGGCCCTAAGCGCTGAAGCTTTCTTT. The encoded protein is CATKGQALSAEAFF.

The V call is TRBV9, the J call TRBJ1-2, with 7 bases lining up with TRBD1. CDR1 is SGDLS and CDR2 is YYNGEE in the germline V gene. V dropped 0 bases and J dropped 5; count of bases not matched to a gene: 10. The CDR3 has 16 amino acids. CDR3 sequence reads: CASSVAGGQASYGYTF. The CDR3 nucleotides read TGTGCCAGCAGCGTAGCCGGAGGACAGGCCTCTTATGGCTACACCTTC.

This clone was picked up many times. The chain has TRBV18 and TRBJ2-2, with D tentatively TRBD1 (6 bases). Germline CDR1 KGHSH, CDR2 LQKENI. Trimming shortened V by 0 bases and J by 7 bases, and 12 bases separated the two germline ends. This CDR3 is 15 amino acids long. CDR3 in amino acids: CASSPPAGEFGELFF. In nucleotides, the CDR3 is TGTGCCAGCTCACCACCTGCAGGGGAGTTCGGGGAGCTGTTTTTT.

The chain employs TRBV5-1 and TRBJ2-3, with 9 nucleotides matching TRBD1. The CDR3 has 17 residues. Germline CDR1 reads SGHRS; CDR2 reads YFSETQ. With V trimmed by 3 bases and J by 6 bases, 14 bases remained unmatched. CDR3 residues: CASSSGQGSWLGDTQYF. The CDR3 DNA reads TGCGCCAGCAGCTCGGGACAGGGAAGTTGGCTTGGGGATACGCAGTATTTT.

The J gene is TRBJ2-3, the V gene TRBV11-2, with TRBD2 matching over 11 bases. CDR3 length: 16 residues. Losses at the gene ends were 1 base for V and 3 bases for J; bases not matched to a gene: 3. Germline CDR1 reads SGHAT; CDR2 reads FQNNGV. The CDR3 reads CASSLGLAGTTDTQYF. CDR3 nucleotides: TGTGCCAGCAGCTTAGGACTAGCGGGGACAACAGATACGCAGTATTTT.

The chain carries TRBV11-2 and TRBJ2-2; 9 nucleotides match TRBD2. The CDR3 totals 19 residues. Trimming removed 2 bases from V and 4 bases from J; junction bases left unmatched: 14. Germline CDR1 is SGHAT and CDR2 is FQNNGV. CDR3 bases: TGTGCCAGCAGCTTAATACCCCTTGGGGTAGCGGGGGTCACCGGGGAGCTGTTTTTT. Its translation is CASSLIPLGVAGVTGELFF.

V is TRBV28 and J is TRBJ2-7; 8 bases line up with TRBD1. There are 14 residues in the CDR3. Trimming removed 2 bases from V and 5 bases from J; junction bases left unmatched: 5. CDR1 is MDHEN, CDR2 SYDVKM, per germline. The DNA for the CDR3 is TGTGCCAGCAGTTTAGTCAGGGGGCAACACGAGCAGTACTTC. It yields the protein CASSLVRGQHEQYF.

The rearrangement links TRBV21-1 to TRBJ1-5; the table's D call, TRBD1, has no DNA check behind it. TRBV21-1 is flagged as a pseudogene. This CDR3 has 14 residues. The CDR3 region is CASSKDRGHQPQHF. Written as DNA, the CDR3 is TGTGCCAGCAGCAAAGACAGGGGGCATCAGCCCCAGCATTTT.

The genes are TRBV6-5 and TRBJ1-5; 8 nucleotides line up with TRBD1. CDR3 length: 15 amino acids. V lost 2 bases, J lost 6 bases, and 6 bases stayed unmatched. Looked up from germline, CDR1 is MNHEY and CDR2 is SVGAGI. The CDR3 sequence: CASSYTGGSRQPQHF. The CDR3 DNA reads TGTGCCAGCAGTTACACAGGGGGGAGTCGTCAGCCCCAGCATTTT.

The chain couples TRBV7-9 to TRBJ1-1, with D hard to call. Germline V lookup: CDR1 SEHNR, CDR2 FQNEAQ (reference sequence). V was cut by 5 bases and J by 2 bases, with 12 bases left in between. The CDR3 is made up of 14 amino acids. This CDR3 reads CASSTSSDNTEAFF. The CDR3 nucleotides read TGTGCCAGCAGCACGTCTTCAGACAACACTGAAGCTTTCTTT.

This rearrangement joins TRBV10-3 to TRBJ2-3; unclear D gene. The germline CDR1 and CDR2 sequences are ENHRY and SYGVKD. The CDR3 consists of 13 residues. The V gene lost 5 bases and the J gene lost 1 base, with 7 bases spanning the gap. CDR3 bases: TGTGCCATCAGTAACTTGGGCACAGATACGCAGTATTTT. Its protein is CAISNLGTDTQYF.

This chain links TRBV5-6 with TRBJ1-2, with D tentatively TRBD1 (6 bases). Trimming took 4 bases from V and 7 from J, leaving 14 bases between them. The V gene's germline CDR1 is SGHDT and CDR2 YYEEEE. This CDR3 comprises 13 residues. CDR3 coding DNA: TGTGCCAGCAGCCTACAGGGCCGGGGTGGCTACACCTTC. Protein sequence: CASSLQGRGGYTF.

The rearrangement uses TRBV6-2 or TRBV6-3 and TRBJ2-7, with TRBD2 matching over 10 bases. The junction had 8 bases not matched to a gene; V was cut back by 0 bases and J by 0 bases. Germline lookup yields CDR1 MNHEY and CDR2 SVGEGT. This CDR3 comprises 18 residues. CDR3 amino acids: CASSYSLAGGPSSYEQYF. In DNA, the CDR3 is TGTGCCAGCAGTTACTCTTTAGCGGGGGGCCCGAGCTCCTACGAGCAGTACTTC.

This clone was picked up one time. The chain joins TRBV24-1 to TRBJ2-6, with TRBD1 as a possible D gene (5 bases). CDR1 is KGHDR and CDR2 is SFDVKD in the germline V gene. CDR3 length: 15 residues. The germline V and J ends were trimmed by 6 bases and 0 bases, with 8 bases remaining between them. The CDR3 sequence is CATSFRASGANVLTF. The DNA of the CDR3 is TGTGCCACCAGTTTCAGGGCCTCTGGGGCCAACGTCCTGACTTTC.

This clone was detected once. The chain couples TRBV11-2 to TRBJ2-5, with 10 bases fitting TRBD2. CDR1 SGHAT and CDR2 FQNNGV come from the germline V gene. J was trimmed by 4 bases and V by 5 bases; bases with no gene match: 4. The CDR3 totals 14 residues. The CDR3 coding sequence is TGTGCCAGCAGCCCCCGGACTAGCGGAGAGACCCAGTACTTC. This encodes CASSPRTSGETQYF.

The chain carries TRBV18 and TRBJ1-1; weak D call: TRBD1 (5 bases). The V end was cut by 1 base, the J end by 4 bases, with 25 bases between. There are 19 residues in the CDR3. Looked up from germline, CDR1 is KGHSH and CDR2 is LQKENI. The CDR3 loop is CASSPRNVGGGSETTEAFF. The CDR3 region has the DNA TGTGCCAGCTCACCACGAAACGTCGGGGGAGGGTCGGAGACCACTGAAGCTTTCTTT.

The V gene is TRBV5-6, the J gene TRBJ1-2; 7 bases fit TRBD1. CDR3 size: 17 residues. With 1 base clipped from V and 3 bases from J, the junction kept 12 bases outside the gene matches. The germline gives CDR1 SGHDT, CDR2 YYEEEE. The CDR3 bases are TGTGCCAGCAGCTTGTTTTTTTTAAGGGGGCGTGACTATGGCTACACCTTC. Amino acids: CASSLFFLRGRDYGYTF.

The chain couples TRBV10-3 to TRBJ2-5, with D maybe TRBD2 (6 bases). CDR1 is ENHRY, CDR2 SYGVKD, per germline. Trimming removed 10 bases from V and 3 bases from J, with 12 bases in between. This CDR3 has 12 residues. Here the CDR3 DNA reads TGTGCCACCGGAGGAGGGAAAGAGACCCAGTACTTC. Amino acid sequence: CATGGGKETQYF.

CDR3: CASSLDIGAEANTIYF. CDR3 coding DNA: TGTGCCAGCAGCTTAGATATCGGCGCCGAGGCCAACACCATATATTTT. This rearrangement joins TRBV7-8 to TRBJ1-3, with D unclear. V lost 1 base and J lost 7, with 17 bases in between. The CDR3 contains 16 residues. The germline V gene has CDR1 SGHVS and CDR2 FQNEAQ.

V is TRBV27 and J is TRBJ2-7, with D perhaps given as TRBD1 or TRBD2 (5 bases each). Germline CDR1 and CDR2: MNHEY and SMNVEV (reference sequence). There are 13 residues in the CDR3. V gave up 2 bases and J gave up 2 bases, with 7 bases separating them. The CDR3 loop reads CASSLRGPYEQYF. The CDR3 nucleotides read TGTGCCAGCAGTTTACGGGGACCCTACGAGCAGTACTTC.

This chain links TRBV2 with TRBJ1-5; a possible D gene is TRBD1 (6 bases). Germline V gene sequence: CDR1 SNHLY, CDR2 FYNNEI. This CDR3 comprises 16 residues. Trimming took 6 bases from V and 2 from J, leaving 17 bases between them. Here the CDR3 DNA reads TGTGCCAGCAGATGGGGGCAGGGGCGAGGCAATCAGCCCCAGCATTTT. Protein sequence: CASRWGQGRGNQPQHF.

The chain joins TRBV7-8 to TRBJ2-2; D assignment may be TRBD1 or TRBD2 (5 bases each). This CDR3 is built from 16 residues. Germline CDR1 reads SGHVS; CDR2 reads FQNEAQ. V shed 5 bases and J shed 7 bases, with 20 bases lying between them. CDR3 nucleotide sequence: TGTGCCAGCAGCCCGAGGGACGGAATAGCAAACGGGGAGCTGTTTTTT. Translated, it gives CASSPRDGIANGELFF. Full variable domain (remainder filled in from reference TRBV7-8 and TRBJ2-2): GAGVSQSPRYKVAKRGQDVALRCDPISGHVSLFWYQQALGQGPEFLTYFQNEAQLDKSGLPSDRFFAERPEGSVSTLKIQRTQQEDSAVYLCASSPRDGIANGELFFGEGSRLTVL.

The chain carries TRBV19 and TRBJ1-6; the match to TRBD1 covers 7 bases. CDR1 is LNHDA and CDR2 is SQIVND in the germline V gene (reference sequence). The J segment lost 7 bases and the V segment lost 1 base, leaving 4 bases of the junction unmatched. The CDR3 has 15 residues. CDR3 sequence: CASSIGTGSNSPLHF. Written as DNA, the CDR3 is TGTGCCAGTAGTATAGGGACAGGTAGCAATTCACCCCTCCACTTT.